This TCR beta chain stems from a study of blood T cell repertoires in COVID-19. Study at large: Samples came from the United States, Italy and Spain, spanning acute and convalescent COVID-19. PBMCs, B-cell-depleted T cells, or T cells provided the cDNA or gDNA that made up the material.

CDR3 length: 18 amino acids. Trimming shortened V by 4 bases and J by 6 bases, and 25 bases separated the two germline ends. Germline CDR1 and CDR2: SGHNT and YYREEE (reference sequence). Study processing details: Reference gene primer amplification gave nucleated cell count estimates. TCRdb's copy holds only in-frame clones and misses some; the assay was immunoSEQ multiplex PCR. V, J and clone size reflect that table, while D and trimming were determined from the DNA. The sample lists more than 250,000 clones, 85% to 90% occurring once. Material for sequencing was peripheral blood. This sequence was found in a young man with active or convalescent COVID-19. This sequence joins TRBV5-4 and TRBJ2-2; possible D gene TRBD2, 6 bases. The CDR3 loop reads CASSGPGSGILGAGELFF. The DNA for the CDR3 is TGTGCCAGCAGCGGACCGGGTAGCGGCATCCTGGGTGCCGGGGAGCTGTTTTTT.